This T cell receptor beta chain was sequenced in a study of blood T cell repertoires in COVID-19. Study-wide background: Whether acute or convalescent, the COVID-19 samples came from the United States, Italy and Spain. Nucleic acid was either cDNA or gDNA, and it came from T cells, B-cell-depleted T cells, or PBMCs.

V lost 6 bases and J lost 3; bases outside the gene matches: 10. The CDR3 consists of 15 residues. Germline lookup yields CDR1 MNHEY and CDR2 SVGAGI. The data were produced by immunoSEQ multiplex PCR, yet TCRdb's version contains in-frame clones alone and is incomplete. Of hundreds of thousands of clones detected, roughly nine tenths appear once; the ten largest clones hold around 1.1%. The participants were between roughly 18 and 90 years old and came from 24 US areas. Each participant's cohort was designated according to participant-reported clinical history. The chain couples TRBV6-5 to TRBJ1-1; the match to TRBD1 covers 7 bases. The specimen was PBMCs or T cells enriched from blood (not recorded which). The TCR comes from a man aged 25 to 40 who had recovered from COVID-19. CDR3 in DNA: TGTGCCAGCAGCCAGGGGACAGTCAGGCACACTGAAGCTTTCTTT. As protein: CASSQGTVRHTEAFF.